A single sample gave rise to the 6 T cell receptor beta chains below, sequenced in a study of immune heterogeneity within non-small cell lung tumors. The TCR beta CDR3 region was amplified by multiplex PCR employing 32 V and 13 J primers. Via MiXCR, TCRdb re-called the multiplex PCR reads, giving one row per CDR3 protein. The data show just over 4,500 distinct CDR3 sequences, under 25% seen once. Bulk tumor genomic DNA served as template, at roughly 600 ng per sample. Biopsies that were spaced far apart were taken, several per primary tumor, during surgery. Curative operations were performed on patients who had untreated, newly diagnosed non-small cell lung cancer. The sample was lung tumor tissue. The receptors come from a man in his sixties with non-small cell lung cancer.

This clonotype was found a few times. The V call is TRBV20-1, the J call TRBJ2-1, with D maybe TRBD2 (6 bases). The CDR3 has 14 residues. Germline CDR1 is DFQATT and CDR2 is SNEGSKA (reference sequence). V was pared by 3 bases and J by 6 bases, with 15 bases between. Written as DNA, the CDR3 is TGCAGTGCTAGCTCCGGCGGAGGGGCCAATGAGCAGTTCTTC. Translating gives CSASSGGGANEQFF.

In its sample, this clonotype is medium-sized. The chain is built from TRBV5-1 and TRBJ2-5; 8 nucleotides line up with TRBD1. Trimming removed 3 bases from V and 4 bases from J; junction bases left unmatched: 8. Germline V CDR1 and CDR2: SGHRS, YFSETQ. The CDR3 runs to 15 residues. Here the CDR3 reads CASSSTSGTGETQYF. The CDR3 DNA sequence: TGCGCCAGCAGCTCAACCTCCGGGACAGGAGAGACCCAGTACTTC. The whole variable domain, remainder taken from reference TRBV5-1 and TRBJ2-5, is KAGVTQTPRYLIKTRGQQVTLSCSPISGHRSVSWYQQTPGQGLQFLFEYFSETQRNKGNFPGRFSGRQFSNSRSEMNVSTLELGDSALYLCASSSTSGTGETQYFGPGTRLLVL.

By share of the sample, this clonotype is medium-sized. This sequence joins TRBV20-1 and TRBJ2-1, with 11 bases that match TRBD2. CDR3 length: 15 amino acids. The ends lost 6 bases at V and 7 bases at J; junction bases unmatched: 11. CDR1 is DFQATT, CDR2 SNEGSKA, per germline (reference sequence). CDR3 coding DNA: TGCAGTGCGCTACTAGCGGGAGAGCTGGCGAATGAGCAGTTCTTC. As protein: CSALLAGELANEQFF.

The chain combines TRBV2 with TRBJ1-2, with D possibly matching TRBD1 (5 bases). The CDR3 loop spans 14 amino acids. V was cut by 2 bases and J by 4 bases, with 11 bases left in between. The germline V gene encodes CDR1 SNHLY and CDR2 FYNNEI. The CDR3 sequence: CASSEHPGSYGYTF. The CDR3 bases are TGTGCCAGCAGTGAACACCCAGGGTCCTATGGCTACACCTTC. Variable domain in full (rest from reference TRBV2 and TRBJ1-2): EPEVTQTPSHQVTQMGQEVILRCVPISNHLYFYWYRQILGQKVEFLVSFYNNEISEKSEIFDDQFSVERPDGSNFTLKIRSTKLEDSAMYFCASSEHPGSYGYTFGSGTRLTVV.

This clonotype was seen only a few times. V usage is TRBV9 and J usage is TRBJ2-3, with D possibly being TRBD2 (6 bases). Germline CDR1 SGDLS, CDR2 YYNGEE. Trimming stripped 3 bases from V and 1 base from J, with 15 bases between. The CDR3 covers 16 residues. The CDR3 sequence: CASSETLGGGTDTQYF. For the CDR3, the DNA is TGTGCCAGCAGCGAGACCCTCGGAGGGGGCACAGATACGCAGTATTTT.

The chain is built from TRBV12-3 or TRBV12-4 and TRBJ2-3, with TRBD1 as a possible D gene (6 bases). V shed 7 bases and J shed 1 base, with 15 bases lying between them. The CDR3 runs to 15 residues. CDR3 DNA sequence: TGTGCCAGCACACAGGGTATCGACCGCACAGATACGCAGTATTTT. Its protein product is CASTQGIDRTDTQYF.